This T cell receptor beta chain emerged from a study of T cells in Graves' hyperthyroidism and ophthalmopathy. Study context: Sampling of peripheral blood happened at initial diagnosis, prior to any treatment.

As for this clonotype: Its target is unknown.

From RNA transcripts, TCR beta CDR3 regions were amplified. A first-round RT-PCR of the TCR CDR3 used the HTBI primer set. TCRdb called the multiplex PCR reads again in MiXCR, with one record for every CDR3 protein. The sample carries 450,000 to 500,000 distinct CDR3 sequences, less than 25% recorded once. Disease lasting under 3 months, a NOSPECS grade of at least 4, and a Clinical Activity Score of at least 3 were features of the ophthalmopathy patients. Diagnostic decisions used clinical symptoms, serum thyroxine and TRAb, thyroid ultrasound and orbital computed tomography. This CDR3 region has 14 residues. The germline V gene encodes CDR1 SGHRS and CDR2 YFSETQ. V was trimmed by 3 bases and J by 5 bases, leaving 15 bases between them. Whole-study findings and limits: Blood samples included most of the expanded thyroid clonotypes exceeding 0.001.

The chain employs TRBV5-1 and TRBJ2-7, with a tentative D call TRBD1 (6 bases). The receptor was isolated from a woman in her 70s with Graves' ophthalmopathy. The sample comprised blood. As DNA, the CDR3 is TGCGCCAGCAGCTCATCACAGGGTCCGCACGAGCAGTACTTC. Its translation: CASSSSQGPHEQYF.